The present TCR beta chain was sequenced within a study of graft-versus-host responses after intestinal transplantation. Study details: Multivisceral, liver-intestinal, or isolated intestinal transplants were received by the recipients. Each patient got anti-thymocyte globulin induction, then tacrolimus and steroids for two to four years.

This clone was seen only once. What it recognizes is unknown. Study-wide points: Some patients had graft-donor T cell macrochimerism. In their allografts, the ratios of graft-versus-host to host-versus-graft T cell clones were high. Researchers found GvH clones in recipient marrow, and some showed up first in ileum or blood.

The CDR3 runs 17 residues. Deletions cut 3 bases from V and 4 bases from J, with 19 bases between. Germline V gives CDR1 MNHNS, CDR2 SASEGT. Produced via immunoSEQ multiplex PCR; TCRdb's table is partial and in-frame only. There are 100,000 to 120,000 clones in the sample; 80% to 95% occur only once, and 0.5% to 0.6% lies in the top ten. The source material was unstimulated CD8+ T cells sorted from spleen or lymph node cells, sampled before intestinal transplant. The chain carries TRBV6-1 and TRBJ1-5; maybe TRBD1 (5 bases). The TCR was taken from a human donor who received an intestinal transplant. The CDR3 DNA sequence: TGTGCCAGCAGTGATTCTCCAGGGCGCTGGGATAATCAGCCCCAGCATTTT. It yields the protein CASSDSPGRWDNQPQHF.